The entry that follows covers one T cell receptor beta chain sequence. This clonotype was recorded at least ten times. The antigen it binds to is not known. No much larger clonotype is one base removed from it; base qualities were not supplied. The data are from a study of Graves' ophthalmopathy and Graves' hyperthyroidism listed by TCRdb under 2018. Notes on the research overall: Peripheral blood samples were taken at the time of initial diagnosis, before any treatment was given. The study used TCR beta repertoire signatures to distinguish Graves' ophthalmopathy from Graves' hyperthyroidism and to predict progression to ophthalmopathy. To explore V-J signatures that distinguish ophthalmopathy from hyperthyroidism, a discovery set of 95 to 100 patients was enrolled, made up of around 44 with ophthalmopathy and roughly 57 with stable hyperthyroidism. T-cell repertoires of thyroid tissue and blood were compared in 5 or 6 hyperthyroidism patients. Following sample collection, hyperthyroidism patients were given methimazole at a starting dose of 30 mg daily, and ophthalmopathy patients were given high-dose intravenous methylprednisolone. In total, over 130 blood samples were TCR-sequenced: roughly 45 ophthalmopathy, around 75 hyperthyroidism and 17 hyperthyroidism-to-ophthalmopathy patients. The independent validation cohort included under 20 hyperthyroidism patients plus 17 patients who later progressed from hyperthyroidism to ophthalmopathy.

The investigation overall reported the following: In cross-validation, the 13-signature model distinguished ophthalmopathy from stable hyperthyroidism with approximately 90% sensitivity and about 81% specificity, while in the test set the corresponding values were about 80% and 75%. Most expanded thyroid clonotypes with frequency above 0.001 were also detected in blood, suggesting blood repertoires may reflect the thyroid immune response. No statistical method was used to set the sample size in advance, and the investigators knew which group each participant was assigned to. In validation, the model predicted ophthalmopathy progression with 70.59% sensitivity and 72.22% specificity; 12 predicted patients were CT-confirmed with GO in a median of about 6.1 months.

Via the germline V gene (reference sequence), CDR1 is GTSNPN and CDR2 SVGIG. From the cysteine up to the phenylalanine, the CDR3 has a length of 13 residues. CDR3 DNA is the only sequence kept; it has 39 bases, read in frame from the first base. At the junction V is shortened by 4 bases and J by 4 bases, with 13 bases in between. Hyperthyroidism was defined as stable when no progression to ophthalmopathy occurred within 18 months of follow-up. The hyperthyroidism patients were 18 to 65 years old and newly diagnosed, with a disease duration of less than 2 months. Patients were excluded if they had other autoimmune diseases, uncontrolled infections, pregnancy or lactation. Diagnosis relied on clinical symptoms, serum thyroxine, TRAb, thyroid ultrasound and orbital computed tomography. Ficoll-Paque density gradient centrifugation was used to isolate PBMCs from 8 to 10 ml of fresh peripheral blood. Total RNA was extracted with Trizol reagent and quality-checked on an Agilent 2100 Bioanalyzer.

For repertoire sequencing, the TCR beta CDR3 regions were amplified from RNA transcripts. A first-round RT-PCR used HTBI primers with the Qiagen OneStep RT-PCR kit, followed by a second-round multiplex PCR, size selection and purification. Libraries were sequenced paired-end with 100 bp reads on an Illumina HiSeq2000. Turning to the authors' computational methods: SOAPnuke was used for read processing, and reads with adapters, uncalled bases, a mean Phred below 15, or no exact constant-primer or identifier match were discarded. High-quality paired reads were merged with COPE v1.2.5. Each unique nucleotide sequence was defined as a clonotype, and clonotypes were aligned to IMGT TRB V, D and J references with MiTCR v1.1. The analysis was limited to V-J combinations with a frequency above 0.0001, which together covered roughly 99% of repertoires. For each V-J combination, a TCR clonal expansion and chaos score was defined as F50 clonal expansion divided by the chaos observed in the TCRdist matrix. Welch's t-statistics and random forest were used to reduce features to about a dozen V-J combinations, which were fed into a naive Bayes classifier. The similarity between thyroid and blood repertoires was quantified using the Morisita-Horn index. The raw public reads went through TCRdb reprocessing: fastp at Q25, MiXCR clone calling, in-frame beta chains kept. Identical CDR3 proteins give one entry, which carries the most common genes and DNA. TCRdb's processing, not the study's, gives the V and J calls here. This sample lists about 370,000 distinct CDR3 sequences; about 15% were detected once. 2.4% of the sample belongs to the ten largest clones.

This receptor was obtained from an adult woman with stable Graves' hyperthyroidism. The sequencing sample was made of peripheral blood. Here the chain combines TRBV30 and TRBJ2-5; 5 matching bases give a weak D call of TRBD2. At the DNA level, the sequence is TGTGCCTGGAATCGGGCGGGCGGAGAGACCCAGTACTTC. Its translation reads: CAWNRAGGETQYF.